This TCR beta chain was recorded in a study of blood T cells in healthy people across ages (dated by TCRdb to the mid-2010s). Study-level background: Template switching captured roughly one uniquely barcoded TCR beta cDNA molecule per two T cells in model experiments. Two additional independent replicas of 1 million unique cDNA reads from the same blood draw were analyzed for two donors (one aged 18 to 30 and one aged 80 or older). To avoid experimental bias, donors of different ages were randomly spread across the sequencing lanes. The donors were split into four age groups: young (average 16 years), middle-aged (around 37), aged (more than 60) and long-lived (about 74). To track age-related changes in TCR beta repertoire diversity, the study relied on deep sequencing normalized with unique cDNA molecular identifiers. The study at large found these results: Because profiling used bulk unsorted PBMCs, naive and antigen-experienced compartments could not be compared conclusively. Compared with the aged group, the long-lived group had more naive CD4+ T cells, fewer expanded clones and increased TCR diversity, a pattern suggesting age selection. Observed TCR beta diversity correlated strongly with the percentage of naive T cells measured by flow cytometry. Donor CMV infection status was unknown, potentially confounding age-related changes in expanded clonotypes. As age increased, observed TCR beta diversity per million T cells dropped in a roughly linear way, and a significant reduction was already evident by age around 41. Total diversity estimates from one million sequenced T cells were considered lower bounds and underestimates.

Details on this clonotype: No cognate antigen has been identified for it. Per-base qualities were not stored, and no clone one base away is much larger.

Library method: 5' RACE. Sequencing was performed on an Illumina HiSeq 2500. A second PCR of about 7 to 12 cycles was run with a J-beta primer mix and a sample-barcoded 5' primer. A unique molecular identifier was introduced onto each TCR beta cDNA molecule by a template-switch 5' adaptor carrying 12 random nucleotides. Each sample yielded at least 2.5 million CDR3-containing paired-end reads. The Mint cDNA synthesis kit, primed by a TRBC-specific oligonucleotide, was used to synthesize first-strand cDNA from all RNA. Following uracil-DNA glycosylase treatment, a first 18-cycle PCR with universal primers M1SS and BC2_uni_R was performed on all cDNA. Per the original workflow: Normalization of each sample was performed by random selection of 1 million high-quality reads, each carrying a distinct molecular identifier. Reads with shared molecular identifiers were discarded instead of being binned into consensus sequences. MiTCR, run with a Q25 quality threshold and the strictest error-elimination algorithm, handled CDR3 identification, clonotype clustering and error correction. A nonparametric unseen species model with Euler transformation was used to estimate a lower bound on total TCR beta diversity. Using fastp trimming at Q25 and MiXCR clonotype assembly, TCRdb reanalyzed the public sequencing data and kept in-frame beta chains. For every CDR3 protein sequence, its rows merge into one entry that carries the most common genes and DNA. For this entry, the V and J calls and clone size follow TCRdb and not the study's own pipeline. In this sample the table shows fewer than 1,000,000 distinct CDR3 sequences, about 42% of which occur a single time. The top ten hold nearly 20% of the sample.

The 39 donors, aged about 6 to 95 years, were systemically healthy Caucasian individuals from Russia. Roughly 9.5 milliliters of peripheral blood were drawn from each donor into EDTA-treated Vacutainer tubes. Ficoll-Paque density-gradient centrifugation was used to isolate PBMCs, with at least 7 million obtained per sample. Total RNA was extracted from PBMCs with Trizol reagent, with at least 6 micrograms obtained per sample. The percentages of naive CD45RAhigh/CD27high T cells were determined by flow cytometry on a PBMC aliquot from every donor. The sample taken for sequencing was blood. The TCR comes from a man in his fifties or sixties in good health.

The CDR3 reads as follows: CATRGTGEEQPQHF. The sequence in DNA is TGTGCCACCAGGGGGACAGGGGAGGAGCAGCCCCAGCATTTT. The chain was built from TRBV24-1 and TRBJ1-5; TRBD1 matches 10 bases in the middle. Including the terminal cysteine and phenylalanine, the CDR3 comprises 14 residues. Only the CDR3 portion is preserved as DNA: 42 bases, with reading frame beginning at the first base. V is cut back by 7 bases and J by 7 bases, with 6 bases in the junction unmatched. As encoded in the germline V gene, CDR1 is KGHDR while CDR2 is SFDVKD.